The rows below give T cell receptor beta chains drawn from one sample of a study of cytomegalovirus exposure and HLA in healthy donors. Profiled with immunoSEQ multiplex PCR; TCRdb holds only in-frame clones, not every one. Of under 150,000 clones in the sample, 82% are singletons; the top ten hold around 2.5%. The sequenced material came from PBMCs. Receptor source: a male donor in good health and CMV-seronegative. Each CDR3 is given without its conserved first and last residue. The order of the fields is clone size, V gene, CDR3 length, J gene, CDR3 protein. Clone size appears in some rows only: once, few, many, or a class for an expanded clone.

clone_size: -; v_call: TRBV27; cdr3_length: 14; j_call: TRBJ2-1; cdr3_aa: ASSLPGTSGYNEQF
clone_size: -; v_call: TRBV7-9; cdr3_length: 11; j_call: TRBJ1-5; cdr3_aa: SSSLEGSQPQH
clone_size: -; v_call: TRBV6-6; cdr3_length: 11; j_call: TRBJ2-2; cdr3_aa: ASSLGGTGGLF
clone_size: -; v_call: TRBV18; cdr3_length: 10; j_call: TRBJ1-4; cdr3_aa: ASSPSSGELF
clone_size: -; v_call: TRBV2; cdr3_length: 14; j_call: TRBJ2-2; cdr3_aa: ANMGLAGPGGGELF
clone_size: -; v_call: TRBV29-1; cdr3_length: 9; j_call: TRBJ2-3; cdr3_aa: SLLVADTQY
clone_size: -; v_call: TRBV19; cdr3_length: 12; j_call: TRBJ1-5; cdr3_aa: ASSIGDWGQPQH
clone_size: -; v_call: TRBV2; cdr3_length: 11; j_call: TRBJ1-2; cdr3_aa: ASSERGFGGYT
clone_size: -; v_call: TRBV29-1; cdr3_length: 13; j_call: TRBJ2-7; cdr3_aa: SVKTGATGGYEQY
clone_size: -; v_call: TRBV7-3; cdr3_length: 13; j_call: TRBJ1-2; cdr3_aa: ASSARAGRIYGYT
clone_size: -; v_call: TRBV28; cdr3_length: 15; j_call: TRBJ1-2; cdr3_aa: ASSPGGSGYYNYGYT
clone_size: -; v_call: TRBV19; cdr3_length: 11; j_call: TRBJ1-1; cdr3_aa: ASSILAGSLAF
clone_size: -; v_call: TRBV4-1; cdr3_length: 15; j_call: TRBJ2-2; cdr3_aa: ASSPFTSGLPWGELF
clone_size: -; v_call: TRBV4-3; cdr3_length: 14; j_call: TRBJ2-7; cdr3_aa: ASSPRLHGSDYEQY
clone_size: -; v_call: TRBV6-1; cdr3_length: 11; j_call: TRBJ2-4; cdr3_aa: ASSEAPGNIQY
clone_size: -; v_call: TRBV5-1; cdr3_length: 13; j_call: TRBJ2-7; cdr3_aa: ASSLRQGVDYEQY
clone_size: -; v_call: TRBV19; cdr3_length: 13; j_call: TRBJ2-7; cdr3_aa: ASSMGREGGYEQY
clone_size: -; v_call: TRBV5-4; cdr3_length: 14; j_call: TRBJ2-7; cdr3_aa: ASSPSGTSIRHEQY
clone_size: -; v_call: TRBV7-9; cdr3_length: 15; j_call: TRBJ2-7; cdr3_aa: ASSPKRAKRGSYEQY
clone_size: -; v_call: TRBV11-2; cdr3_length: 12; j_call: TRBJ2-1; cdr3_aa: ASSLAVTYNEQF
clone_size: -; v_call: TRBV15; cdr3_length: 15; j_call: TRBJ1-1; cdr3_aa: ATSRDGTAEMNTEAF
clone_size: -; v_call: TRBV9; cdr3_length: 12; j_call: TRBJ2-1; cdr3_aa: ASSISGRFNEQF
clone_size: -; v_call: TRBV4-1; cdr3_length: 14; j_call: TRBJ1-5; cdr3_aa: ASSQDRDRGRQPQH
clone_size: -; v_call: TRBV9; cdr3_length: 12; j_call: TRBJ1-2; cdr3_aa: ASSVGGTHYGYT
clone_size: -; v_call: TRBV18; cdr3_length: 11; j_call: TRBJ2-7; cdr3_aa: ASSGQGDYEQY
clone_size: -; v_call: TRBV28; cdr3_length: 12; j_call: TRBJ2-5; cdr3_aa: ASSFSSGAETQY
clone_size: -; v_call: TRBV9; cdr3_length: 14; j_call: TRBJ2-1; cdr3_aa: ASSVGAGEGDNEQF
clone_size: -; v_call: TRBV28; cdr3_length: 13; j_call: TRBJ1-3; cdr3_aa: ASSLLQGSGNTIY
clone_size: -; v_call: TRBV7-2; cdr3_length: 13; j_call: TRBJ2-3; cdr3_aa: ASSFVAGSTDTQY
clone_size: -; v_call: TRBV10-2; cdr3_length: 9; j_call: TRBJ1-1; cdr3_aa: ASSDRTEAF
clone_size: -; v_call: TRBV4-3; cdr3_length: 11; j_call: TRBJ2-7; cdr3_aa: ASSRETGHEQY
clone_size: -; v_call: TRBV7-9; cdr3_length: 12; j_call: TRBJ1-1; cdr3_aa: SVPPRPKNTEAF
clone_size: -; v_call: TRBV7-8; cdr3_length: 12; j_call: TRBJ1-2; cdr3_aa: ASSLFEEGYGYT
clone_size: -; v_call: TRBV27; cdr3_length: 12; j_call: TRBJ2-7; cdr3_aa: ASSHSGSPYEQY
clone_size: -; v_call: TRBV18; cdr3_length: 10; j_call: TRBJ2-1; cdr3_aa: ASSPDRDEQF
clone_size: -; v_call: TRBV10-3; cdr3_length: 14; j_call: TRBJ2-2; cdr3_aa: AIRGDGRDNTGELF
clone_size: -; v_call: TRBV5-1; cdr3_length: 11; j_call: TRBJ2-1; cdr3_aa: ASRTSGYNEQF
clone_size: -; v_call: TRBV30; cdr3_length: 12; j_call: TRBJ1-5; cdr3_aa: AWSVATGLQPQH
clone_size: once; v_call: TRBV5-4; cdr3_length: 12; j_call: -; cdr3_aa: ATHRAGGSYEQY
clone_size: once; v_call: TRBV29-1; cdr3_length: 11; j_call: TRBJ2-3; cdr3_aa: SVTTRGTDTQY
clone_size: -; v_call: TRBV6-5; cdr3_length: 12; j_call: TRBJ1-5; cdr3_aa: ASSLYGVNQPQH
clone_size: -; v_call: TRBV7-2; cdr3_length: 12; j_call: TRBJ2-3; cdr3_aa: ASSLAGGTDTQY
clone_size: -; v_call: TRBV11-3; cdr3_length: 12; j_call: TRBJ2-5; cdr3_aa: ASSGRDSQETQY
clone_size: -; v_call: TRBV15; cdr3_length: 12; j_call: TRBJ1-5; cdr3_aa: ATSRDSGNQPQH
clone_size: -; v_call: TRBV14; cdr3_length: 16; j_call: TRBJ2-3; cdr3_aa: ASSRPTSSVTSTDTQY
clone_size: -; v_call: TRBV6-5; cdr3_length: 11; j_call: TRBJ1-6; cdr3_aa: ASSYNRNSPLH
clone_size: -; v_call: TRBV6-5; cdr3_length: 12; j_call: TRBJ1-4; cdr3_aa: ASSYRGLSEKLF
clone_size: -; v_call: TRBV28; cdr3_length: 13; j_call: TRBJ1-3; cdr3_aa: ASTEGGYSGNTIY
clone_size: -; v_call: TRBV4-3; cdr3_length: 11; j_call: TRBJ2-5; cdr3_aa: ASSQDLEAGQY
clone_size: -; v_call: TRBV18; cdr3_length: 17; j_call: TRBJ2-2; cdr3_aa: ASSPHEAGGLANTGELF
clone_size: -; v_call: TRBV5-1; cdr3_length: 13; j_call: TRBJ2-2; cdr3_aa: ASSSALDSSGELF
clone_size: -; v_call: TRBV4-3; cdr3_length: 13; j_call: TRBJ1-2; cdr3_aa: ASSPGTGINYGYT
clone_size: -; v_call: TRBV6-5; cdr3_length: 12; j_call: TRBJ1-2; cdr3_aa: ASSTPGTGHGYT
clone_size: -; v_call: TRBV28; cdr3_length: 12; j_call: TRBJ2-7; cdr3_aa: ASSPLADSYEQY
clone_size: -; v_call: TRBV13; cdr3_length: 16; j_call: TRBJ2-3; cdr3_aa: ASSGTSGRATGTDTQY
clone_size: -; v_call: TRBV2; cdr3_length: 12; j_call: TRBJ2-7; cdr3_aa: ASMARVGTYEQY
clone_size: -; v_call: TRBV5-6; cdr3_length: 13; j_call: TRBJ2-1; cdr3_aa: ASSLGSSGRYEQF
clone_size: -; v_call: TRBV9; cdr3_length: 11; j_call: TRBJ2-5; cdr3_aa: ASSVGRGETQY
clone_size: -; v_call: TRBV18; cdr3_length: 13; j_call: TRBJ2-1; cdr3_aa: ASSPQTSSYNEQF